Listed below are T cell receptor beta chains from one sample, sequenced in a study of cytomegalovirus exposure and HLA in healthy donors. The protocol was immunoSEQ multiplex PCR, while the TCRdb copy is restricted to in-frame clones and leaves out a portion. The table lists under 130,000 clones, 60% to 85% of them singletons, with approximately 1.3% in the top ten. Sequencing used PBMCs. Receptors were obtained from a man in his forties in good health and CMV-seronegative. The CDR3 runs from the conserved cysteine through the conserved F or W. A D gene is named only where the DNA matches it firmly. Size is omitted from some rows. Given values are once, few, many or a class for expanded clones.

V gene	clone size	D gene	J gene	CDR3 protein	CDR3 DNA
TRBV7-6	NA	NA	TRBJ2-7	CASSQEQVSYEQYF	TGTGCCAGCAGCCAAGAGCAGGTCAGCTACGAGCAGTACTTC
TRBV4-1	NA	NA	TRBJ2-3	CASSPGTAVLDTQYF	TGCGCCAGCAGCCCCGGGACTGCCGTTCTGGATACGCAGTATTTT
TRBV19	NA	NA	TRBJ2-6	CASSRQESGANVLTF	TGTGCCAGTAGCCGACAGGAGTCTGGGGCCAACGTCCTGACTTTC
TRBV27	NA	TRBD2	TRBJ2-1	CASSLTSGRYNEQFF	TGTGCCAGCAGTTTGACTAGCGGGAGATACAATGAGCAGTTCTTC
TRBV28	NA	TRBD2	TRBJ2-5	CASSLRLAGDQETQYF	TGTGCCAGCAGTCTTAGACTAGCGGGGGACCAAGAGACCCAGTACTTC
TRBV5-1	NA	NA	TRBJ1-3	CASSFAGAAYGNTIYF	TGCGCCAGCAGCTTCGCGGGGGCCGCATACGGAAACACCATATATTTT
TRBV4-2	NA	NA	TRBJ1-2	CASSHLVSRYGYTF	TGTGCCAGCAGCCATTTAGTATCGCGGTATGGCTACACCTTC
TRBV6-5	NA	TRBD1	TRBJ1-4	CASSHGQGINEKLFF	TGTGCCAGCAGTCACGGACAGGGTATCAATGAAAAACTGTTTTTT
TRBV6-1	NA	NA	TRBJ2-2	CASSLMNTGELFF	TGTGCCAGCAGTCTTATGAACACCGGGGAGCTGTTTTTT
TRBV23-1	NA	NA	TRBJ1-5	CASSHGVLNQPQHF	TGCGCCAGCAGCCACGGGGTTTTAAATCAGCCCCAGCATTTT
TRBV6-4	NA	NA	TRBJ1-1	CASSDSIWGPEAFF	TGTGCCAGCAGTGACTCGATTTGGGGGCCTGAAGCTTTCTTT
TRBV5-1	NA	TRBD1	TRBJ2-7	CASSSGTGSYEQYF	TGCGCCAGCAGCTCCGGGACAGGCTCCTACGAGCAGTACTTC
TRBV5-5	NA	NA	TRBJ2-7	CASSLGAGFYEQYF	TGTGCCAGCAGCTTGGGTGCGGGGTTCTACGAGCAGTACTTC
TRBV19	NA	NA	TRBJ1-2	CASTPWRISNYGYTF	TGTGCCAGTACCCCGTGGCGGATTTCTAACTATGGCTACACCTTC
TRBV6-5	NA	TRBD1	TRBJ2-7	CASTNRQGSYEQYF	TGTGCCAGCACGAACCGACAGGGTTCCTACGAGCAGTACTTC
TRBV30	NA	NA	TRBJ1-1	CAWSLWGLGEAFF	TGTGCCTGGAGTCTGTGGGGGCTCGGTGAAGCTTTCTTT
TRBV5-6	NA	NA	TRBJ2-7	CASSSFPYEQYF	TGTGCCAGCAGCTCCTTCCCCTACGAGCAGTACTTC
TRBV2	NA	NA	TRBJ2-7	CASRTVSYEQYF	TGTGCCAGTCGGACAGTCTCCTACGAGCAGTACTTC
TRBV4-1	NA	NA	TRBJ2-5	CASSTPVPCRETQYF	TGCGCCAGCAGCACTCCCGTTCCGTGCCGAGAGACCCAGTACTTC
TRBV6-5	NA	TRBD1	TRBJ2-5	CASSPPGQGGETQYF	TGTGCCAGCAGTCCTCCCGGACAGGGGGGGGAGACCCAGTACTTC
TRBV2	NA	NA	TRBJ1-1	CASSEPGQNTEAFF	TGTGCCAGCAGTGAGCCCGGACAGAACACTGAAGCTTTCTTT
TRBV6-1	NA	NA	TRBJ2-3	CASSVGQGATYF	NA
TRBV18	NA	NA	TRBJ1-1	CASSPALDSLNTEAFF	TGTGCCAGCTCACCGGCTCTTGACAGTTTGAACACTGAAGCTTTCTTT
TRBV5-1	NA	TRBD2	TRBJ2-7	CASWGGSREQYF	TGCGCCAGCTGGGGGGGGAGCCGCGAGCAGTACTTC
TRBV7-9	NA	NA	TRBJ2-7	CASSPGQGGYEQYF	TGTGCCAGCAGCCCTGGACAGGGAGGGTACGAGCAGTACTTC
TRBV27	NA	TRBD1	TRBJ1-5	CASSLAAGGQPQHF	TGTGCCAGCAGTTTAGCGGCAGGGGGTCAGCCCCAGCATTTT
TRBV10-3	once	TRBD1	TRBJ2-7	CAIRGQGGIYEQYF	TGTGCCATCAGGGGACAGGGCGGGATCTACGAGCAGTACTTC
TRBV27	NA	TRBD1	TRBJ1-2	CASSSLPTGRESNYGYTF	TGTGCCAGCAGTTCATTACCGACAGGGCGAGAGTCTAACTATGGCTACACCTTC
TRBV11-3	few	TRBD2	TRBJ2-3	CASSLSGRTDTQYF	TGTGCCAGCAGCCTTAGCGGGAGAACAGATACGCAGTATTTT
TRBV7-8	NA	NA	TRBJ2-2	CASSLVGYGSGTGELFF	TGTGCCAGCAGCTTAGTCGGGTACGGGAGTGGCACCGGGGAGCTGTTTTTT
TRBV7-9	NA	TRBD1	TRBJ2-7	CASSLAQGAGYEQYF	TGTGCCAGCAGCTTAGCGCAGGGGGCGGGGTACGAGCAGTACTTC
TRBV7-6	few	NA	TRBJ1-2	CASSLGGNYGYTF	TGTGCCAGCAGTCTAGGTGGCAACTATGGCTACACCTTC
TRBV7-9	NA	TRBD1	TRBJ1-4	CSSSLGWETGINEKLFF	TGTTCCAGCAGCTTAGGTTGGGAGACAGGGATCAATGAAAAACTGTTTTTT
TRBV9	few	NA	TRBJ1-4	CASSPRRSYNEKLFF	TGTGCCAGCAGCCCGCGTCGTTCGTATAATGAAAAACTGTTTTTT
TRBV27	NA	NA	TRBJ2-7	CASALDNSYEQYF	TGTGCCAGCGCATTGGACAACTCCTACGAGCAGTACTTC
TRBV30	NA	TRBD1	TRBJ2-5	CAWSPGDRDQETQYF	TGTGCCTGGAGTCCTGGGGACAGGGACCAAGAGACCCAGTACTTC
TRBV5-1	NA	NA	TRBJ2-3	CASSGSQGSSRTDTQYF	TGCGCCAGCAGCGGCTCTCAGGGTTCTTCTCGCACAGATACGCAGTATTTT
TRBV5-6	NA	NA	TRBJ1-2	CASHIDRHNYGYTF	TGTGCCAGCCATATAGACAGGCACAACTATGGCTACACCTTC
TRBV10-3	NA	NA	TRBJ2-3	CAISEPRAADTQYF	TGTGCCATCAGTGAGCCCAGGGCGGCAGATACGCAGTATTTT
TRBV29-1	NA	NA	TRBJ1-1	CSVAQGALTFF	NA
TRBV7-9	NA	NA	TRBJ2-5	CAIPLAALPEETQYF	TGTGCCATTCCCCTCGCGGCCCTCCCGGAAGAGACCCAGTACTTC
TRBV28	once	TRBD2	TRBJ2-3	CASSLSGLAGGQDTDTQYF	TGTGCCAGCAGTTTATCAGGACTAGCGGGAGGACAAGACACAGATACGCAGTATTTT
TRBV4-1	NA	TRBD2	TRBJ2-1	CASSQVRLAGGYEQFF	TGCGCCAGCAGCCAAGTGCGTCTAGCGGGGGGGTATGAGCAGTTCTTC
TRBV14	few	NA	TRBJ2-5	CASSQVWIRDQETQYF	TGTGCCAGCAGCCAAGTTTGGATCCGGGACCAAGAGACCCAGTACTTC
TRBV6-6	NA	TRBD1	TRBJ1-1	CASSLATGGRNTEAFF	TGTGCCAGCAGTTTGGCCACAGGGGGACGGAACACTGAAGCTTTCTTT
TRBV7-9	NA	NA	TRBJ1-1	CASSLVGLNTEAFF	TGTGCCAGCAGCCTTGTCGGTTTGAACACTGAAGCTTTCTTT
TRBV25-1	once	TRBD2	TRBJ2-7	CASSDLTSGSSGEQYF	TGTGCCAGCAGTGATTTGACTAGCGGGAGCTCGGGCGAGCAGTACTTC
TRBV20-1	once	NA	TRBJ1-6	CSARLEGALHF	TGCAGTGCTAGGCTAGAGGGGGCCCTCCACTTT
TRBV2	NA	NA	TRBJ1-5	CASSERGISNQPQHF	TGTGCCAGCAGTGAAAGGGGGATTAGCAATCAGCCCCAGCATTTT
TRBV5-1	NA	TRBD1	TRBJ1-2	CASSLGTGGGYGYTF	TGCGCCAGCAGCCTGGGGACAGGGGGGGGCTATGGCTACACCTTC
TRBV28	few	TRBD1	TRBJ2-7	CASSLSERGLVLSYEQYF	TGTGCCAGCAGTTTATCGGAGAGGGGGCTGGTTTTGTCCTACGAGCAGTACTTC
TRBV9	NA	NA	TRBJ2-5	CASRPTTETQYF	TGTGCCAGCAGACCCACTACGGAGACCCAGTACTTC